This T cell receptor (beta chain) was identified during a study of neurological immune-mediated disorders. Via MiXCR, TCRdb re-called the 5' RACE reads, giving one row per CDR3 protein. The sample lists about 71,000 distinct CDR3 sequences, 3.4% occurring once. This clonotype has at least ten counts. From germline, CDR1 is SGHRS and CDR2 YFSETQ. CDR3 length equals 15 residues. The V gene end was trimmed by 0 bases and the J gene end by 9 bases; junction bases not matched to a gene: 7. The sample consisted of PBMCs. This sequence was found in a man aged 40-55 years with multiple sclerosis. This sequence joins TRBV5-1 and TRBJ2-1; 9 positions agree with TRBD2. CDR3 nucleotides: TGCGCCAGCAGCTTGGGCGCGGGAGGGCCACTTGAGCAGTTCTTC. Translation: CASSLGAGGPLEQFF.